The 10 T cell receptor beta chains presented below share a single source sample, sequenced in a study of T cell responses to AZD1222 COVID-19 vaccine. The repertoire was sequenced with immunoSEQ multiplex PCR; TCRdb's copy has only in-frame clones and lacks some. Among 150,000 to 200,000 clones, about 91% were seen once, and the ten largest hold approximately 0.98%. Source: peripheral blood, taken 28 days after the second AZD1222 dose. These receptors all stem from an adult who received the AZD1222 COVID-19 vaccine.

The chain joins TRBV10-3 to TRBJ1-1, with 8 bases that match TRBD1. Per the germline V gene, CDR1 is ENHRY and CDR2 is SYGVKD. This CDR3 region has 14 residues. The junction had 5 bases not matched to a gene; V was cut back by 7 bases and J by 1 base. For the CDR3, the DNA is TGTGCCATCAACCAACAGGGGGGGAACACTGAAGCTTTCTTT. Translated, it gives CAINQQGGNTEAFF.

The V gene is TRBV5-1, the J gene TRBJ2-3, with no clear D. This CDR3 comprises 10 residues. Per germline, CDR1 SGHRS and CDR2 YFSETQ. V was pared by 4 bases and J by 5 bases, with 2 bases between. CDR3 nucleotide sequence: TGCGCCAGCAGCGGAGATACGCAGTATTTT. Amino acids: CASSGDTQYF. The full variable domain, with the rest looked up from reference TRBV5-1 and TRBJ2-3, is KAGVTQTPRYLIKTRGQQVTLSCSPISGHRSVSWYQQTPGQGLQFLFEYFSETQRNKGNFPGRFSGRQFSNSRSEMNVSTLELGDSALYLCASSGDTQYFGPGTRLTVL.

The genes are TRBV5-1 and TRBJ2-5, with a tentative D call TRBD1 (6 bases). V gave up 0 bases and J gave up 0 bases, with 12 bases separating them. Germline CDR1 is SGHRS and CDR2 is YFSETQ. CDR3 size: 16 residues. CDR3 sequence: CASSLEGVLYQETQYF. The CDR3 DNA follows: TGCGCCAGCAGCTTGGAGGGGGTCTTGTACCAAGAGACCCAGTACTTC.

A single count supports this clone. The rearrangement uses TRBV14 and TRBJ1-1; 8 bases line up with TRBD1. J was trimmed by 6 bases and V by 1 base; bases with no gene match: 7. Germline V gene sequence: CDR1 SGHDN, CDR2 FVKESK. This CDR3 is 15 amino acids long. CDR3 protein: CASSQATGEWAEAFF. The CDR3 DNA sequence: TGTGCCAGCAGCCAAGCGACAGGGGAATGGGCTGAAGCTTTCTTT. Together with reference TRBV14 and TRBJ1-1, the CDR3 gives the full variable domain: EAGVTQFPSHSVIEKGQTVTLRCDPISGHDNLYWYRRVMGKEIKFLLHFVKESKQDESGMPNNRFLAERTGGTYSTLKVQPAELEDSGVYFCASSQATGEWAEAFFGQGTRLTVV.

The rearrangement links TRBV5-1 to TRBJ1-6; TRBD1 agrees at 8 bases. Germline V lookup: CDR1 SGHRS, CDR2 YFSETQ. Trimming took 0 bases from V and 7 from J; bases not matched to a gene: 0. This CDR3 is built from 14 residues. CDR3: CASSLGQGNSPLHF. CDR3 bases: TGCGCCAGCAGCTTGGGACAGGGGAATTCACCCCTCCACTTT.

The chain recombines TRBV3-1 (or the pseudogene TRBV3-2) with TRBJ2-3; D is ambiguous. The V and J ends lost 2 bases and 6 bases respectively, with 3 bases between them. Per germline, CDR1 LGHDT and CDR2 YNNKEL (reference sequence). The CDR3 loop spans 11 amino acids. The CDR3 sequence is CASSQRDTQYF. The CDR3 region has the DNA TGTGCCAGCAGCCAAAGGGATACGCAGTATTTT.

This chain links TRBV20-1 with TRBJ1-6; the D gene is possibly TRBD1 (6 bases). In germline, CDR1 is DFQATT, CDR2 SNEGSKA (reference sequence). V lost 3 bases and J lost 8, with 11 bases in between. The CDR3 consists of 13 residues. As DNA, the CDR3 is TGCAGTGCTAGTAACAGGGTGGATTCACCCCTCCACTTT. It translates to CSASNRVDSPLHF.

The chain couples TRBV3-1 (or the pseudogene TRBV3-2) to TRBJ2-1; 9 bases are shared with TRBD1. This CDR3 is built from 14 residues. V trimming: 5 bases; J trimming: 5 bases; junction bases outside the gene matches: 4. The germline V gene has CDR1 LGHDT and CDR2 YNNKEL (reference sequence). The CDR3 reads CASSYGQGNNEQFF. DNA of the CDR3: TGTGCCAGCAGCTACGGACAGGGGAACAATGAGCAGTTCTTC.

This sequence joins TRBV6-5 and TRBJ1-1, with 7 bases matching TRBD1. The V gene end was trimmed by 1 base and the J gene end by 1 base; junction bases not matched to a gene: 6. Germline lookup yields CDR1 MNHEY and CDR2 SVGAGI. The CDR3 covers 16 residues. CDR3 coding DNA: TGTGCCAGCAGTTACTTTTCGACAGGGAGGAACACTGAAGCTTTCTTT. Its translation is CASSYFSTGRNTEAFF.

DNA for the CDR3: TGCGCCAGCAGCCAAGTGGTTGATTCGGACGGATTTTCGGGTGGCTACACCTTC. This translates into CASSQVVDSDGFSGGYTF. This chain connects TRBV4-1 to TRBJ1-2, with D hard to call. CDR3 length equals 18 residues. Germline V gene sequence: CDR1 MGHRA, CDR2 YSYEKL. Trimming pared 1 base from V and 7 bases from J, leaving 25 bases between.